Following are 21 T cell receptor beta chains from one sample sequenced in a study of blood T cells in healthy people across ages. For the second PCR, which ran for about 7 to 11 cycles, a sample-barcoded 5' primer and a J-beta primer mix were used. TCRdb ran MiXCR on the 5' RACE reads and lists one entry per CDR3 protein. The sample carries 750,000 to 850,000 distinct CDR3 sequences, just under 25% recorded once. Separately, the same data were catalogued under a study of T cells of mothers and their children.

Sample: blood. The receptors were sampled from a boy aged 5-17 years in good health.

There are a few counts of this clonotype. CDR3 DNA: TGTGCCAGCTCACCTTATACAGGGGATCGTAATCAGCCCCAGCATTTT. Its translation: CASSPYTGDRNQPQHF. The V and J genes are TRBV18 and TRBJ1-5; 7 positions match TRBD1. CDR3 length: 16 residues. The J segment lost 4 bases and the V segment lost 3 bases, leaving 9 bases of the junction unmatched. The V gene's germline CDR1 is KGHSH and CDR2 LQKENI.

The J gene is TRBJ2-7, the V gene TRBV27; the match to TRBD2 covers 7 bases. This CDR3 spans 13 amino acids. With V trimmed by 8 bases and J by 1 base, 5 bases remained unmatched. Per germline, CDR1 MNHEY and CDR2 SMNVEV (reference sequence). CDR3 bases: TGTGCCAGCCGGGGGGAAGGGTCCTACGAGCAGTACTTC. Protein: CASRGEGSYEQYF.

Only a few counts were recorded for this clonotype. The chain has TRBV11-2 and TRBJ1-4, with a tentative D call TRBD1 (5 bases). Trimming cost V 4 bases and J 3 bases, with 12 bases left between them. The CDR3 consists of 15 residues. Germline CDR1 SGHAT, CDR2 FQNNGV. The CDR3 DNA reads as TGTGCCAGCAGCTCCTGGGGGATCTCTAATGAAAAACTGTTTTTT. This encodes CASSSWGISNEKLFF. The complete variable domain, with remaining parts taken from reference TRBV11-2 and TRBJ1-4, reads EAGVAQSPRYKIIEKRQSVAFWCNPISGHATLYWYQQILGQGPKLLIQFQNNGVVDDSQLPKDRFSAERLKGVDSTLKIQPAKLEDSAVYLCASSSWGISNEKLFFGSGTQLSVL.

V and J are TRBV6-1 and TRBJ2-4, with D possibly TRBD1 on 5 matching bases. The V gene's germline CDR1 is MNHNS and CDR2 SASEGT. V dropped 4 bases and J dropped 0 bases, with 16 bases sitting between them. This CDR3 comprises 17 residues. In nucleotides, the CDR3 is TGTGCCAGCAGTGGGGGCAGGCCAAATCTAGCCAAAAACATTCAGTACTTC. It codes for CASSGGRPNLAKNIQYF.

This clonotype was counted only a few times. The CDR3 coding sequence is TGTGCCAGCAGTTCCCCGGGCGACTCTCAACCCCAAGAGACCCAGTACTTC. It yields the protein CASSSPGDSQPQETQYF. This rearrangement joins TRBV28 to TRBJ2-5; D is ambiguous. CDR1 is MDHEN, CDR2 SYDVKM, per germline. The length of the CDR3 is 17 residues. Trimming removed 4 bases from V and 1 base from J, with 19 bases in between.

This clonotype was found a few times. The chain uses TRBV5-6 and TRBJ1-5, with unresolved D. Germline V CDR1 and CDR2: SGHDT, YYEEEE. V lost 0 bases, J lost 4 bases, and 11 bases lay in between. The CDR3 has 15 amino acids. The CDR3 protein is CASSLAPDWNQPQHF. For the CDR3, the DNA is TGTGCCAGCAGCTTGGCCCCGGACTGGAATCAGCCCCAGCATTTT.

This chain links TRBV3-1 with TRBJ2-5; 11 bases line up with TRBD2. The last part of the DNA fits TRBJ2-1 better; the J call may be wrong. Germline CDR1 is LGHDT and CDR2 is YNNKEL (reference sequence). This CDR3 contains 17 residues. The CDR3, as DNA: TGTGCCAGCAGCCAAGAGGGGGGACTAGCGGCCTACAATGAGCAGTTCTTC. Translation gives CASSQEGGLAAYNEQFF.

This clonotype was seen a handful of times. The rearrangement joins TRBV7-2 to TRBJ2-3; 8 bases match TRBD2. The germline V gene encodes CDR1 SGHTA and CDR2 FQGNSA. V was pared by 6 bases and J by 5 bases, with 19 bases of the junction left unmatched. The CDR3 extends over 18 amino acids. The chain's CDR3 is CASSPQFRSGIRVDTQYF. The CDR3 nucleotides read TGTGCCAGCAGTCCCCAATTTCGTAGCGGGATTCGAGTAGATACGCAGTATTTT.

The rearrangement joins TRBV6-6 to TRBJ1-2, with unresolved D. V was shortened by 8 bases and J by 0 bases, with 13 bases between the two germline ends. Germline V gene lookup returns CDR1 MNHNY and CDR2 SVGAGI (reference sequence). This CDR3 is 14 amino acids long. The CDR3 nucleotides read TGTGCCAGCCTTCCGGGTCAAGCTAACTATGGCTACACCTTC. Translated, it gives CASLPGQANYGYTF.

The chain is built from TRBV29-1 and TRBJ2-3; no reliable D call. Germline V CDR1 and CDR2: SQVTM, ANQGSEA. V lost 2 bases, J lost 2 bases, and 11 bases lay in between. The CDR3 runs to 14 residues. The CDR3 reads CSVESEDTTDTQYF. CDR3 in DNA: TGCAGCGTTGAATCGGAAGACACCACAGATACGCAGTATTTT.

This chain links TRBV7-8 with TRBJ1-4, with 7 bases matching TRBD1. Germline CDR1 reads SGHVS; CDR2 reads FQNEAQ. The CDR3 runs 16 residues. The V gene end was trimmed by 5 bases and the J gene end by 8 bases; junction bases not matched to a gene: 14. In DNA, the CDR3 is TGTGCCAGCAGCGGAGGAGCCGCGAGGGGGCAAGAAAAACTGTTTTTT. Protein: CASSGGAARGQEKLFF.

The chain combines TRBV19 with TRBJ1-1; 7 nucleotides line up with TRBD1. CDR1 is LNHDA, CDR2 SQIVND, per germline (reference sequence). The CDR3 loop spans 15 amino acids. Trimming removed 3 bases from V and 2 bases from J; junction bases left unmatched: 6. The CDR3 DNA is TGTGCCAGTAGTATTTCGACAGGGCTAAACACTGAAGCTTTCTTT. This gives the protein CASSISTGLNTEAFF.

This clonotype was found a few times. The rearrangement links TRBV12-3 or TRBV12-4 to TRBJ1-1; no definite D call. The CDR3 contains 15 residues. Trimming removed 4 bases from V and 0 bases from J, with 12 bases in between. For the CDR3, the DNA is TGTGCCAGCAGTTCAAGACTCTCCATGAACACTGAAGCTTTCTTT. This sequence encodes CASSSRLSMNTEAFF.

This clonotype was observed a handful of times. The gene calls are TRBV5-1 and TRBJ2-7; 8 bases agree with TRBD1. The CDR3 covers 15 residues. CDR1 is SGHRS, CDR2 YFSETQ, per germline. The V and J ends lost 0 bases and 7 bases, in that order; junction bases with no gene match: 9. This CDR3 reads CASSLGDRGLREQYV. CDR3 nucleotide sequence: TGCGCCAGCAGCTTGGGAGACAGGGGCCTAAGGGAGCAGTACGTC.

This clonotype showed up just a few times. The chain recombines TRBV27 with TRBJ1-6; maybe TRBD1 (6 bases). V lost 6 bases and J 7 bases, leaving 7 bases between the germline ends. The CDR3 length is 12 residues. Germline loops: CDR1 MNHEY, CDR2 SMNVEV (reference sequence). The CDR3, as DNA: TGTGCCAGCAGGGACAGAAATTCACCCCTCCACTTT. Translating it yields CASRDRNSPLHF.

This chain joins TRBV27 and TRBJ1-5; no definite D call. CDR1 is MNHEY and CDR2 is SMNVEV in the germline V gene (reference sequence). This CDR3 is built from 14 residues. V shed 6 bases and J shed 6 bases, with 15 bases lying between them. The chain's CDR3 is CASRPFGVGQPQHF. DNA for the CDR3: TGTGCCAGCAGACCCTTTGGGGTCGGTCAGCCCCAGCATTTT.

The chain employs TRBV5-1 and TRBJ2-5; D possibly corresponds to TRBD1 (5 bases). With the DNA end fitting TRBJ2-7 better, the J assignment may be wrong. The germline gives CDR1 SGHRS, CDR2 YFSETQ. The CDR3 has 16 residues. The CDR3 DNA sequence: TGCGCCAGTCTTCGAGAACAGCAACCAGGGTCCTACGAGCAGTACTTC. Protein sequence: CASLREQQPGSYEQYF.

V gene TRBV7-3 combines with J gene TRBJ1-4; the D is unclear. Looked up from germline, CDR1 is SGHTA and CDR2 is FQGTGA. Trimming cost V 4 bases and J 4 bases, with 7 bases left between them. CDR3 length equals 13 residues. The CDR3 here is CASSSALNEKLFF. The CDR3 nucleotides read TGTGCCAGCAGCTCCGCTCTTAATGAAAAACTGTTTTTT.

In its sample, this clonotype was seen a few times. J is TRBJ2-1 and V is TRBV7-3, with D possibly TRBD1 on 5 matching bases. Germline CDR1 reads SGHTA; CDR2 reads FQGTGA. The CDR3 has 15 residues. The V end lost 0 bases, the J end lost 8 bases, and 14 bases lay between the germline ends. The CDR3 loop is CASSLTRDRGDEQFF. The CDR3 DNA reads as TGTGCCAGCAGCTTAACCCGTGACAGAGGTGATGAGCAGTTCTTC. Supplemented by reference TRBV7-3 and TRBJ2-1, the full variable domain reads GAGVSQTPSNKVTEKGKYVELRCDPISGHTALYWYRQSLGQGPEFLIYFQGTGAADDSGLPNDRFFAVRPEGSVSTLKIQRTERGDSAVYLCASSLTRDRGDEQFFGPGTRLTVL.

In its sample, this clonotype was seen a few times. This CDR3 is CASSPGAGTGTSGYTF. The CDR3 nucleotides are TGTGCCAGCAGTCCAGGCGCCGGGACAGGGACTTCAGGCTACACCTTC. The gene calls are TRBV12-3 or TRBV12-4 and TRBJ1-2, with 9 bases lining up with TRBD1. This CDR3 comprises 16 residues. V lost 5 bases to trimming and J lost 8 bases; unmatched junction nucleotides: 15.

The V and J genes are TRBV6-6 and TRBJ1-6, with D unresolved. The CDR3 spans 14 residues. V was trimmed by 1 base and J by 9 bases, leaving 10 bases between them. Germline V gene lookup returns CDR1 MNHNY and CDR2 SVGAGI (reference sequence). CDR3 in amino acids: CASSYFSVRSPLHF. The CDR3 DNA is TGTGCCAGCAGTTACTTCTCGGTCCGTTCACCCCTCCACTTT.